The present T cell receptor beta chain was sequenced within a study of T cells in Graves' hyperthyroidism and ophthalmopathy. Findings and caveats of the study: Most thyroid clonotypes that were expanded above 0.001 also turned up in blood.

From RNA transcripts, TCR beta CDR3 regions were amplified. Initially, a first-round RT-PCR of the TCR CDR3 employed the HTBI primer set. TCRdb reprocessed the multiplex PCR reads via MiXCR and lists one record per CDR3 protein. The sample shows more than 350,000 distinct CDR3 sequences, roughly 15% of them seen only once. The J segment lost 3 bases and the V segment lost 2 bases, leaving 4 bases of the junction unmatched. This CDR3 has 15 amino acids. Germline loops: CDR1 DFQATT, CDR2 SNEGSKA (reference sequence). This clonotype was seen many times. Its antigen is unidentified. Disease duration was under 3 months in the ophthalmopathy patients, who also had a Clinical Activity Score of at least 3 and a NOSPECS grade of at least 4. From more than 8 ml of fresh peripheral blood, PBMCs were isolated.

This sequence was found in a woman in her 30s with Graves' ophthalmopathy. The genes are TRBV20-1 and TRBJ2-3; TRBD2 matches 11 bases. Material: blood. CDR3 loop: CSARSLAGVTDTQYF. The DNA for the CDR3 is TGCAGTGCTAGATCACTAGCGGGGGTTACAGATACGCAGTATTTT.